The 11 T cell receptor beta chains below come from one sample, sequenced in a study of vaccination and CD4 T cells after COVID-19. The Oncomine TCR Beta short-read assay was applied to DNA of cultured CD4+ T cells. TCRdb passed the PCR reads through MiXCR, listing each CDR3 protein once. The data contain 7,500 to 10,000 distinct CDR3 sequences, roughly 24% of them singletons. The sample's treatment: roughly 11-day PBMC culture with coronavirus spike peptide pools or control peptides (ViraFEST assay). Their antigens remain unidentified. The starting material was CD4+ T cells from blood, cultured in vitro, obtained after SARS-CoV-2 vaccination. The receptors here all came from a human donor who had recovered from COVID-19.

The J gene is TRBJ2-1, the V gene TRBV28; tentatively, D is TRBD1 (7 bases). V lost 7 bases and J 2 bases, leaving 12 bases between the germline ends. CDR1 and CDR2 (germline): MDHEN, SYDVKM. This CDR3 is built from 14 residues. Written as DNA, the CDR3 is TGTGCCAGCAACAGGGGAGGAACCTACAATGAGCAGTTCTTC. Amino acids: CASNRGGTYNEQFF. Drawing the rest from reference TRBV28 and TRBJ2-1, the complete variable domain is DVKVTQSSRYLVKRTGEKVFLECVQDMDHENMFWYRQDPGLGLRLIYFSYDVKMKEKGDIPEGYSVSREKKERFSLILESASTNQTSMYLCASNRGGTYNEQFFGPGTRLTVL.

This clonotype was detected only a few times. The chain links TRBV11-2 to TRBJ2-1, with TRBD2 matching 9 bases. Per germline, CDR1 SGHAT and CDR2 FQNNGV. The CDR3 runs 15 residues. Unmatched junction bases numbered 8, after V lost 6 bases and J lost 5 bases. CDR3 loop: CASRPLAGRDNEQFF. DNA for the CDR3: TGTGCCAGCAGGCCCCTAGCGGGGAGAGACAATGAGCAGTTCTTC. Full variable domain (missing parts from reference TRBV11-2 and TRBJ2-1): EAGVAQSPRYKIIEKRQSVAFWCNPISGHATLYWYQQILGQGPKLLIQFQNNGVVDDSQLPKDRFSAERLKGVDSTLKIQPAKLEDSAVYLCASRPLAGRDNEQFFGPGTRLTVL.

CDR3 loop: CASSLAYEQYF. The CDR3 region has the DNA TGTGCCAGCAGTTTGGCCTACGAGCAGTACTTC. The gene calls are TRBV28 and TRBJ2-7; D gene ambiguous. CDR3 length: 11 residues. Trimming removed 3 bases at V and 2 bases at J, with 2 bases between. CDR1 and CDR2 from the germline V gene are MDHEN and SYDVKM.

The CDR3 sequence is CASSLTVSAYNEQFF. The CDR3 DNA reads as TGTGCCAGCAGCTTAACGGTTAGCGCCTACAATGAGCAGTTCTTC. This chain uses TRBV11-2 with TRBJ2-1; possibly TRBD2 for D (5 bases). Between the trimmed V and J ends, which lost 2 bases and 2 bases, there was a span of 10 bases. Germline V CDR1 and CDR2: SGHAT, FQNNGV. The CDR3 totals 15 residues.

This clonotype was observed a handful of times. CDR3 nucleotides: TGTGCCAGTAGATCCGACAGCTCTGGGGCCAACGTCCTGACTTTC. It translates to CASRSDSSGANVLTF. The chain joins TRBV19 to TRBJ2-6; D is perhaps TRBD1 (5 bases). The CDR3 contains 15 residues. Trimming stripped 6 bases from V and 0 bases from J, with 9 bases between. Germline CDR1 and CDR2: LNHDA and SQIVND (reference sequence).

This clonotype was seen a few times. CDR3 nucleotide sequence: TGTGCCAGCAGCACGGGACTAGCGGGAGTGAGTGAGCAGTACTTC. This translates into CASSTGLAGVSEQYF. The V call is TRBV7-9, the J call TRBJ2-7, with TRBD2 matching over 14 bases. Trimming took 5 bases from V and 7 from J; bases not matched to a gene: 7. CDR1 is SEHNR and CDR2 is FQNEAQ in the germline V gene (reference sequence). CDR3 length: 15 residues.

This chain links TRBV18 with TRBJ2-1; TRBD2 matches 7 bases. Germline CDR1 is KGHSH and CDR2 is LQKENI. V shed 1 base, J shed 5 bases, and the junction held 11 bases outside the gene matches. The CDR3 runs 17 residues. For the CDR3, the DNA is TGTGCCAGCTCACCACGGAGGGGAGGGATAAGGGACAATGAGCAGTTCTTC. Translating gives CASSPRRGGIRDNEQFF.

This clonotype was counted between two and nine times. CDR3 bases: TGTGCCAGCAGCTTAGGAGGCGCGACCGCTAACTATGGCTACACCTTC. As protein: CASSLGGATANYGYTF. The chain combines TRBV7-6 with TRBJ1-2; no firm D call. Germline V gene lookup returns CDR1 SGHVS and CDR2 FNYEAQ. There are 16 residues in the CDR3. Trimming took off 1 base at V and 0 bases at J, with 12 bases between the two ends.

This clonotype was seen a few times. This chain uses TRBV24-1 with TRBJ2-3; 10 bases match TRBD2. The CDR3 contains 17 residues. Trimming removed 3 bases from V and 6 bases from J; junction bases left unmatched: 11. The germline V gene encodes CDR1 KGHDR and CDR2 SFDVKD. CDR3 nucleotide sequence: TGTGCCACCAGTGATCCAGGCAGCGGGAGGGCCAGGGATACGCAGTATTTT. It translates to CATSDPGSGRARDTQYF.

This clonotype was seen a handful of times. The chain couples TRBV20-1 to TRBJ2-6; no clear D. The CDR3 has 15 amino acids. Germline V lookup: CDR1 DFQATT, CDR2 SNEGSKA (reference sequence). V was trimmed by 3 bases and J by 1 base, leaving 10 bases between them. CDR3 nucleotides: TGCAGTGCTAGGGCCTTGGGGTCTGGGGCCAACGTCCTGACTTTC. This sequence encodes CSARALGSGANVLTF.

The CDR3 loop reads CASHFRGGEKLFF. DNA of the CDR3: TGTGCCAGTCATTTTAGGGGCGGGGAAAAACTGTTTTTT. This chain links TRBV19 with TRBJ1-4; maybe TRBD1 (5 bases). Between the trimmed V and J ends, which lost 8 bases and 8 bases, there was a span of 15 bases. The CDR3 runs to 13 residues. Germline V CDR1 and CDR2: LNHDA, SQIVND (reference sequence).